The sequence of this TCR beta chain was determined in a study of control samples from healthy donors and cancer patients. This CDR3 has 13 amino acids. CDR1 is LNHNV and CDR2 is YYDKDF in the germline V gene (reference sequence). V lost 1 base and J lost 4, with 8 bases in between. Produced via immunoSEQ multiplex PCR; TCRdb's table is partial and in-frame only. This repertoire shows around 200,000 clones, over 80% found once; its top ten account for more than 1.1%. The chain joins TRBV15 to TRBJ2-7; tentative D call: TRBD1 (6 bases). The receptor comes from a young man in good health. The sample consisted of blood. The CDR3 loop is CATSRGDRYEQYF. The CDR3 DNA reads as TGTGCCACCAGCAGAGGAGACAGGTACGAGCAGTACTTC. The complete variable domain, with remaining parts taken from reference TRBV15 and TRBJ2-7, reads DAMVIQNPRYQVTQFGKPVTLSCSQTLNHNVMYWYQQKSSQAPKLLFHYYDKDFNNEADTPDNFQSRRPNTSFCFLDIRSPGLGDTAMYLCATSRGDRYEQYFGPGTRLTVT.